This entry lists 18 T cell receptor beta chains sequenced from one sample in a study of blood T cell repertoires in COVID-19. TCRdb keeps only in-frame clones here, not all; method: immunoSEQ multiplex PCR. The data contain under 200,000 clones, around 82% of them seen just once; the ten biggest clones take up less than 4%. Sequencing input: PBMCs or T cells enriched from blood (not recorded which). All receptors derive from a woman aged 50 to 60 in a cohort exposed to, infected with or recovered from COVID-19 (not recorded which).

This chain links TRBV4-1 with TRBJ2-2, with TRBD1 matching 10 bases. Germline CDR1 MGHRA, CDR2 YSYEKL. There are 18 residues in the CDR3. Trimming took 0 bases from V and 6 from J; bases not matched to a gene: 10. CDR3 protein: CASSQDSGTGARPGELFF. The DNA of the CDR3 is TGCGCCAGCAGCCAAGATAGCGGGACAGGGGCCCGACCCGGGGAGCTGTTTTTT.

The sample holds a few counts of this clone. The chain has TRBV29-1 and TRBJ1-2; D gene ambiguous. Germline values: CDR1 SQVTM, CDR2 ANQGSEA. The CDR3 is 12 residues long. V was clipped by 4 bases and J by 0 bases, with 6 bases between them. CDR3 in amino acids: CSVAESNYGYTF. DNA of the CDR3: TGCAGCGTTGCCGAGTCTAACTATGGCTACACCTTC.

The sample holds one count of this clone. The genes are TRBV5-1 and TRBJ1-4; perhaps TRBD1 as D (5 bases). Germline-derived CDR1 and CDR2 are SGHRS and YFSETQ. The CDR3 is 15 amino acids. With 5 bases removed from V and 8 bases from J, the gap between germline ends came to 19 bases. For the CDR3, the DNA is TGCGCCAGCAGTTTAGAAGCAGGGATGGGGGAAAAACTGTTTTTT. Its protein product is CASSLEAGMGEKLFF.

The chain employs TRBV5-8 and TRBJ1-5; 7 positions match TRBD1. Unmatched junction bases numbered 14, after V lost 6 bases and J lost 11 bases. The CDR3 is made up of 14 amino acids. Germline V lookup: CDR1 SGHTS, CDR2 YDEGEE. For the CDR3, the DNA is TGTGCCAGCAAACCGGACAGGCATATGGGGGCCCAGCATTTT. Translation gives CASKPDRHMGAQHF.

The sample holds a few counts of this clone. This rearrangement joins TRBV15 to TRBJ2-7; TRBD2 is a possible D gene (5 bases). The germline V gene has CDR1 LNHNV and CDR2 YYDKDF (reference sequence). The CDR3 length is 17 residues. Between the trimmed V and J ends, which lost 3 bases and 1 base, there was a span of 19 bases. The CDR3, as DNA: TGTGCCACCAGCAGGCGCAAGTCGGCTAGCCTTTCCTACGAGCAGTACTTC. Its protein product is CATSRRKSASLSYEQYF.

This clone occurred once. The chain is built from TRBV6-5 and TRBJ2-3, with a weak D call TRBD2 (5 bases). CDR3 length equals 16 residues. V dropped 2 bases and J dropped 5 bases, with 17 bases sitting between them. Germline V CDR1 and CDR2: MNHEY, SVGAGI. The CDR3 DNA reads as TGTGCCAGCAGTTACGATAACCGCCGGAGGTTAGATACGCAGTATTTT. Its translation: CASSYDNRRRLDTQYF.

The count of this clone is one. The chain recombines TRBV10-3 with TRBJ2-3; D is unresolved. Looked up from germline, CDR1 is ENHRY and CDR2 is SYGVKD. The CDR3 has 15 residues. V gave up 6 bases and J gave up 9 bases, with 22 bases separating them. CDR3 amino acids: CAIRETGSTSLTQYF. The CDR3 DNA is TGTGCCATCAGGGAGACCGGGTCAACCTCGTTGACGCAGTATTTT.

This rearrangement joins TRBV6-6 to TRBJ1-2; no firm D call. This CDR3 contains 10 residues. Germline-derived CDR1 and CDR2 are MNHNY and SVGAGI (reference sequence). Trimming took off 6 bases at V and 8 bases at J, with 7 bases between the two ends. CDR3 loop: CASREGGYTF. DNA of the CDR3: TGTGCCAGCAGGGAGGGAGGCTACACCTTC.

J is TRBJ1-6 and V is TRBV5-1; 8 bases are a match to TRBD1. Unmatched junction bases numbered 8, after V lost 4 bases and J lost 8 bases. Germline CDR1 is SGHRS and CDR2 is YFSETQ. The CDR3 length is 15 residues. CDR3 residues: CASSVGQGGDSPLHF. Here the CDR3 DNA reads TGCGCCAGCAGCGTTGGACAGGGAGGGGATTCACCCCTCCACTTT.

This clone has just one count. V usage is TRBV7-9 and J usage is TRBJ1-2, with D possibly matching TRBD1 (6 bases). Germline V gene data show CDR1 as SEHNR and CDR2 as FQNEAQ (reference sequence). With 1 base removed from V and 4 bases from J, the gap between germline ends came to 10 bases. This CDR3 is built from 14 residues. This CDR3 is CASSLVGQSYGYTF. Written as DNA, the CDR3 is TGTGCCAGCAGCTTAGTAGGACAGTCCTATGGCTACACCTTC.

The rearrangement uses TRBV5-1 and TRBJ2-7; TRBD1 aligns across 10 bases. Looked up from germline, CDR1 is SGHRS and CDR2 is YFSETQ. Trimming cost V 3 bases and J 3 bases; bases outside gene matches: 3. This CDR3 contains 14 residues. The CDR3 sequence is CASSWTGGDYEQYF. The CDR3 DNA follows: TGCGCCAGCAGCTGGACAGGGGGTGACTACGAGCAGTACTTC.

The chain employs TRBV2 and TRBJ1-4; D is perhaps TRBD1 (5 bases). Germline V CDR1 and CDR2: SNHLY, FYNNEI. The CDR3 runs to 15 residues. The V end was cut by 0 bases, the J end by 6 bases, with 11 bases between. The CDR3 nucleotides are TGTGCCAGCAGTGAAGCCGACAGTCAGGATGAAAAACTGTTTTTT. It specifies CASSEADSQDEKLFF. The variable domain in full, completed from reference TRBV2 and TRBJ1-4, reads EPEVTQTPSHQVTQMGQEVILRCVPISNHLYFYWYRQILGQKVEFLVSFYNNEISEKSEIFDDQFSVERPDGSNFTLKIRSTKLEDSAMYFCASSEADSQDEKLFFGSGTQLSVL.

The V gene is TRBV4-1, the J gene TRBJ1-2, with 8 bases lining up with TRBD1. This CDR3 has 15 residues. V shed 0 bases and J 5 bases; nucleotides not matched to a gene: 5. CDR1 and CDR2 from the germline V gene are MGHRA and YSYEKL. The CDR3 sequence is CASSQDRGRSYGYTF. Written as DNA, the CDR3 is TGCGCCAGCAGCCAAGACAGGGGGCGGTCATATGGCTACACCTTC.

V is TRBV7-2 and J is TRBJ2-3, with D uncertain. Trimming left V 5 bases short and J 0 bases short, with 12 bases between. The V gene's germline CDR1 is SGHTA and CDR2 FQGNSA. The CDR3 contains 15 residues. The CDR3 DNA follows: TGTGCCAGCAGCCCCGACTGGATTAGCACAGATACGCAGTATTTT. Protein sequence: CASSPDWISTDTQYF.

V and J are TRBV9 and TRBJ2-3; TRBD1 matches 8 bases. This CDR3 has 16 residues. Unmatched junction bases numbered 9, after V lost 0 bases and J lost 6 bases. The germline V gene encodes CDR1 SGDLS and CDR2 YYNGEE. CDR3 sequence reads: CASSVGQGAEVDTQYF. In DNA, the CDR3 is TGTGCCAGCAGCGTAGGCCAGGGGGCTGAAGTGGATACGCAGTATTTT.

The chain joins TRBV7-9 to TRBJ2-7; 9 bases match TRBD1. The CDR3 is 14 amino acids. The germline CDR1 and CDR2 sequences are SEHNR and FQNEAQ (reference sequence). V lost 3 bases and J lost 5; bases outside the gene matches: 5. DNA for the CDR3: TGTGCCAGCAGCTTGGGGACAGGGTTCAACGAGCAGTACTTC. Its protein is CASSLGTGFNEQYF.

V gene TRBV27 combines with J gene TRBJ2-5; 7 bases are a match to TRBD2. This CDR3 region has 13 residues. Germline trimming cut 3 bases from V and 4 bases from J; bases unmatched to any gene: 2. Looked up from germline, CDR1 is MNHEY and CDR2 is SMNVEV (reference sequence). The CDR3 sequence is CASSFRTRETQYF. The CDR3 coding sequence is TGTGCCAGCAGTTTTCGGACTAGAGAGACCCAGTACTTC.

The J gene is TRBJ2-4, the V gene TRBV9; a weak D match, TRBD1 (5 bases). The ends were cut back, 2 bases at V and 5 bases at J, with 17 bases in the middle. Germline loops: CDR1 SGDLS, CDR2 YYNGEE. The CDR3 consists of 16 residues. The CDR3 bases are TGTGCCAGCAGCGTCAAGGGTTCACTCAGGGAAAACATTCAGTACTTC. It encodes CASSVKGSLRENIQYF.